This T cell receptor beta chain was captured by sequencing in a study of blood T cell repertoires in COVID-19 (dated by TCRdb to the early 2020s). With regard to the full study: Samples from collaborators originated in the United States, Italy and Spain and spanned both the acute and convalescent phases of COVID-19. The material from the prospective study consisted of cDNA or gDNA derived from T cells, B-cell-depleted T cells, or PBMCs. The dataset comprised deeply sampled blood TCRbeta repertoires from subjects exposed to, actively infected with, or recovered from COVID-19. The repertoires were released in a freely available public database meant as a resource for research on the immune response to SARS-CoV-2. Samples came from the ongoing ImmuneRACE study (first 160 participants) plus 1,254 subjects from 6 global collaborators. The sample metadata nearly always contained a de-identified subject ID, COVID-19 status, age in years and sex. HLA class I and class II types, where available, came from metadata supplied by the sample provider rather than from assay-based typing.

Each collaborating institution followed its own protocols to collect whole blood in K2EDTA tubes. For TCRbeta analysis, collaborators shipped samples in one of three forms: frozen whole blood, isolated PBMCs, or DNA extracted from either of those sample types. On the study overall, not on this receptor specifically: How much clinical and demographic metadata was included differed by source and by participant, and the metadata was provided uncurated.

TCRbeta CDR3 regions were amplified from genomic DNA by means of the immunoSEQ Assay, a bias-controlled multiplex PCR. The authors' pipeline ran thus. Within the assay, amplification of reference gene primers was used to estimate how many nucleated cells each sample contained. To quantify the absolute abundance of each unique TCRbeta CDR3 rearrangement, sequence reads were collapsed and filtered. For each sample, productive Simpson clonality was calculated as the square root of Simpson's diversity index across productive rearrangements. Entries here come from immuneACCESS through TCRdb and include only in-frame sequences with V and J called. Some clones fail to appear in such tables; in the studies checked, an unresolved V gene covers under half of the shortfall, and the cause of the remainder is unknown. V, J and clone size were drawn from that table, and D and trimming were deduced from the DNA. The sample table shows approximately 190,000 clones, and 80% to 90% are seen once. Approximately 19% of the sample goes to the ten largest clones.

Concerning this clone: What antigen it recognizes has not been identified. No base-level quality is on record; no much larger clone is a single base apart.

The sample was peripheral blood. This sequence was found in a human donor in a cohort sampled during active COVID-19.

For the CDR3, the sequence is CASSLWGTGGAFF. The nucleotide sequence reads as follows: TGTGCCAGCAGCCTATGGGGGACAGGGGGAGCTTTCTTT. Here the chain combines TRBV12-3 or TRBV12-4 and TRBJ1-1, and TRBD1 matches 11 of the central bases. Including cysteine and phenylalanine, the CDR3 has 13 amino acids. The kept DNA is CDR3 alone, 39 bases in frame from the first base. From V the trimming removes 6 bases and from J it removes 10 bases, while the gene matches leave 7 bases of the junction unaccounted for.